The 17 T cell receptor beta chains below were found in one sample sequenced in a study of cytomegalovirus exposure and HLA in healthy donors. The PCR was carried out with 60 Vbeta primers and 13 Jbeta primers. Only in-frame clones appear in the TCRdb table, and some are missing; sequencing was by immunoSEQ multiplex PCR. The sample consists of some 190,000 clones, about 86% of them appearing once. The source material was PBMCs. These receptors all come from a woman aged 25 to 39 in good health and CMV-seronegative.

CDR3 sequence: CASSRGGQDYEQYF. The CDR3, as DNA: TGTGCCAGCAGCAGGGGGGGACAGGACTACGAGCAGTACTTC. The V and J genes are TRBV5-4 and TRBJ2-5; TRBD1 might be the D (8 bases). The J call is uncertain, as TRBJ2-7 better fits the DNA end. The length of the CDR3 is 14 residues. Germline loops: CDR1 SGHNT, CDR2 YYREEE (reference sequence).

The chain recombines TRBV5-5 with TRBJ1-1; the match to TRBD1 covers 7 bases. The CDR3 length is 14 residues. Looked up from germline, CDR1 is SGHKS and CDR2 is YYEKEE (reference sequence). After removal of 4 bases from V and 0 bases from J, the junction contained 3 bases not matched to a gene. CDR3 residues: CASSRGQLNTEAFF. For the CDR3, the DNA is TGTGCCAGCAGCAGGGGACAGCTGAACACTGAAGCTTTCTTT.

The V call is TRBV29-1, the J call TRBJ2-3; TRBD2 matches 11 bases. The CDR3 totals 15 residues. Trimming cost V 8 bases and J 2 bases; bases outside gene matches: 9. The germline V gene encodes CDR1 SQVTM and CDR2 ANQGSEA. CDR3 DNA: TGCAGCACCATAGCGGGGGGGCAGGTCACAGATACGCAGTATTTT. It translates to CSTIAGGQVTDTQYF.

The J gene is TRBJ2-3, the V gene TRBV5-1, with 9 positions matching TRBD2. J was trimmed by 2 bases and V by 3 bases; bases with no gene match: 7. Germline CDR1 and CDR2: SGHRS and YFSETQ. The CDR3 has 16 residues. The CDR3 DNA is TGCGCCAGCAGCTGGGGGGCGGGAGGGACCACAGATACGCAGTATTTT. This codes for CASSWGAGGTTDTQYF.

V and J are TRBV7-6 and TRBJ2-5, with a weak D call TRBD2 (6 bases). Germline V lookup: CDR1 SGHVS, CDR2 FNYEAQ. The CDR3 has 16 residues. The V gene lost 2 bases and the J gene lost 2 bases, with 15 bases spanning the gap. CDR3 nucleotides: TGTGCCAGCAGCTTATATGCGGGGCCGACGCAAGAGACCCAGTACTTC. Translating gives CASSLYAGPTQETQYF.

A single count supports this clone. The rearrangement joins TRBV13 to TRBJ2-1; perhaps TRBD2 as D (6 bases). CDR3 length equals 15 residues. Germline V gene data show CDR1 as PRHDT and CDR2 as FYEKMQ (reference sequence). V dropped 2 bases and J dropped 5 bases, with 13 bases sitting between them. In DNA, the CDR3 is TGTGCCAGCAGCTTACGGGCGGGATCCAACAATGAGCAGTTCTTC. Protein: CASSLRAGSNNEQFF.

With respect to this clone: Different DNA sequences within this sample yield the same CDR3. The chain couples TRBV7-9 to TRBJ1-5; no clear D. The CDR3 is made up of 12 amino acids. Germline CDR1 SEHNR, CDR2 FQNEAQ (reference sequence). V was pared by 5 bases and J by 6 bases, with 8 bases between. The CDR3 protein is CASSRGGQPQHF. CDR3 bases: TGTGCCAGCAGCCGTGGAGGTCAGCCCCAGCATTTT.

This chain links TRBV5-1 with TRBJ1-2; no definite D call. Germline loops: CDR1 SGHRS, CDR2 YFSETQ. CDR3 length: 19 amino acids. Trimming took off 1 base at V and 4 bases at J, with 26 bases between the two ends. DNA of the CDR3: TGCGCCAGCAGCTTGAGAGCGCCCACGATGACCAAAGGAATCTATGGCTACACCTTC. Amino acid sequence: CASSLRAPTMTKGIYGYTF.

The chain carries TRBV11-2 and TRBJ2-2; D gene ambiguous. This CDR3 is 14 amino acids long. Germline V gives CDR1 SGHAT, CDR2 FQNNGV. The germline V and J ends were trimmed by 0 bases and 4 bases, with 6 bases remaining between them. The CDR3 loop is CASSLEPGTGELFF. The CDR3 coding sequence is TGTGCCAGCAGCTTAGAACCAGGCACCGGGGAGCTGTTTTTT.

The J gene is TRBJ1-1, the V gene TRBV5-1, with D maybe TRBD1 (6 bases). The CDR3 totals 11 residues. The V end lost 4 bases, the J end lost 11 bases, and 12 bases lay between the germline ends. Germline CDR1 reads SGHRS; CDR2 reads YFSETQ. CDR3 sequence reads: CASSQGHRAFF. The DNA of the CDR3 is TGCGCCAGCAGCCAGGGACACCGGGCTTTCTTT.

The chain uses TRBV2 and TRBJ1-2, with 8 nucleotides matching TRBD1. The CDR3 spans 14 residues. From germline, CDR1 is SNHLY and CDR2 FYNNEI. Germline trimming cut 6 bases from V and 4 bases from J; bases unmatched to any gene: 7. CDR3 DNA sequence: TGTGCCAGCAGAGATGACAGGGGACTCTATGGCTACACCTTC. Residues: CASRDDRGLYGYTF.

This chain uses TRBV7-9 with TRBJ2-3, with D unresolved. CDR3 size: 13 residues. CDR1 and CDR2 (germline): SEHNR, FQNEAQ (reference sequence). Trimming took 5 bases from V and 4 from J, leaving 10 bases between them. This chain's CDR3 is CASSHDYSDTQYF. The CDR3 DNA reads TGTGCCAGCAGCCACGATTACTCAGATACGCAGTATTTT.

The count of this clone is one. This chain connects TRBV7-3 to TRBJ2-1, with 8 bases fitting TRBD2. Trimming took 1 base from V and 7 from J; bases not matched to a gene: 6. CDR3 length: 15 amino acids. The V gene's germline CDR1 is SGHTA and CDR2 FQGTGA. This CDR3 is CASSLRNGRGNEQFF. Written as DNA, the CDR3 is TGTGCCAGCAGCTTAAGGAACGGGAGGGGAAATGAGCAGTTCTTC.

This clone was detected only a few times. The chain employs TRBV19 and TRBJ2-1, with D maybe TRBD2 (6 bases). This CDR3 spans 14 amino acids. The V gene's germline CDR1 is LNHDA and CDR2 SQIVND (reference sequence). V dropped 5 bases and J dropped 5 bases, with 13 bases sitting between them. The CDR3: CASSGGITNNEQFF. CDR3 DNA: TGTGCCAGTAGTGGGGGGATCACAAACAATGAGCAGTTCTTC.

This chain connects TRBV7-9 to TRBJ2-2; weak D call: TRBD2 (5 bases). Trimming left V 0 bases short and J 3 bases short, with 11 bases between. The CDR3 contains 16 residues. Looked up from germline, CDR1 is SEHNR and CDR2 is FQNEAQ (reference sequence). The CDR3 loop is CASSLAGAGDTGELFF. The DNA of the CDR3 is TGTGCCAGCAGCTTAGCGGGCGCCGGGGACACCGGGGAGCTGTTTTTT.

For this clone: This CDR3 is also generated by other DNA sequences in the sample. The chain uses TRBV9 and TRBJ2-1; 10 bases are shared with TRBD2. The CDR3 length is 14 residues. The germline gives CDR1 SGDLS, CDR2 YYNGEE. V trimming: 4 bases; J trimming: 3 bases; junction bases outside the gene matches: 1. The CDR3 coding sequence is TGTGCCAGCAGCTTAGCGGGAGGCTACAATGAGCAGTTCTTC. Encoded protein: CASSLAGGYNEQFF.

CDR3: CASSLEQALNQPQHF. CDR3 sequence (DNA): TGTGCCAGCAGTTTAGAACAGGCTTTGAATCAGCCCCAGCATTTT. The V and J genes are TRBV28 and TRBJ1-5; TRBD1 is a possible D gene (5 bases). Per germline, CDR1 MDHEN and CDR2 SYDVKM. The V end lost 2 bases, the J end lost 4 bases, and 12 bases lay between the germline ends. This CDR3 comprises 15 residues. Full variable domain (rest looked up from reference TRBV28 and TRBJ1-5): DVKVTQSSRYLVKRTGEKVFLECVQDMDHENMFWYRQDPGLGLRLIYFSYDVKMKEKGDIPEGYSVSREKKERFSLILESASTNQTSMYLCASSLEQALNQPQHFGDGTRLSIL.